This T cell receptor beta chain was recorded in a study of blood T cell repertoires in COVID-19. Background on the study: Samples came from the United States, Italy and Spain, spanning acute and convalescent COVID-19. PBMCs, B-cell-depleted T cells, or T cells provided the cDNA or gDNA that made up the material.

The V end lost 0 bases, the J end lost 5 bases, and 9 bases lay between the germline ends. The length of the CDR3 is 13 residues. From germline, CDR1 is SGDLS and CDR2 YYNGEE. Original methodology: Estimation of nucleated cell counts was performed using reference gene primer amplification. Assay used: immunoSEQ multiplex PCR; TCRdb lists only in-frame clones, some missing. The DNA gave D and trimming, while V, J and clone size come from that table. This table holds hundreds of thousands of clones, 85% found once. The rearrangement uses TRBV9 and TRBJ2-7; no reliable D call. This sequence was found in a woman younger than 35 with acute or convalescent COVID-19. Material: peripheral blood. This CDR3 reads CASSVALAHEQYF. Here the CDR3 DNA reads TGTGCCAGCAGCGTAGCGTTGGCCCACGAGCAGTACTTC.